This T cell receptor (beta chain) was sequenced for a study of blood T cell repertoires in COVID-19. Germline CDR1 and CDR2: MNHNS and SASEGT. The V gene end was trimmed by 3 bases and the J gene end by 4 bases; junction bases not matched to a gene: 4. The CDR3 runs to 15 residues. Only in-frame clones appear in the TCRdb table, and some are missing; sequencing was by immunoSEQ multiplex PCR. The repertoire holds about 200,000 clones, more than 65% seen once, with 7.9% in the top ten. In its sample, this clone was seen once. This TCR came from a woman of 80 years or more with acute or convalescent COVID-19. The chain is built from TRBV6-1 and TRBJ1-4; 8 positions agree with TRBD1. The source material was peripheral blood. CDR3: CASSDNRGVNEKLFF. DNA for the CDR3: TGTGCCAGCAGTGATAACAGGGGGGTTAATGAAAAACTGTTTTTT.